This TCR beta chain is from a study of T cell changes during pregnancy in multiple sclerosis (dated by TCRdb to the late 2010s). Study-wide context: The study looked at changes in the T cell repertoire across pregnancy in women with multiple sclerosis.

CDR1 and CDR2 were assigned from the germline V gene as SGHTA and FQGNSA. Its CDR3 holds 15 amino acids, cysteine through phenylalanine. Kept here is only the CDR3 DNA, which spans 45 bases and is read in frame from base 1. A distance of 10 bases separates the germline ends of V and J, which lose 1 base and 0 bases respectively. Libraries were prepared through the immunoSEQ multiplex PCR assay. TCRdb mirrors the immuneACCESS table, restricted to in-frame sequences. Some clones are absent from its copies; in checked studies, under half trace to an unresolved V gene, and the reason for the others is unknown. This sample is represented by approximately 70,000 clones; more than 70% of them were singletons. About 1% of the sample goes to the ten largest clones. Comments on this clone: The antigen it recognizes is unknown. Per-base qualities were not stored, and no clone one base away is much larger. The sample holds other DNA sequences that translate to the same CDR3.

The clonotype comes from a female donor in good health, enrolled as a control in a pregnancy study. The sequencing here drew on peripheral blood, taken in the first trimester of pregnancy. The sequence is built from TRBV7-2 and TRBJ2-7; confidence is insufficient to name the D gene. The CDR3 region: CASSLVTGTSYEQYF. The nucleotides are TGTGCCAGCAGCTTAGTCACGGGTACCTCCTACGAGCAGTACTTC.